This T cell receptor beta chain was found in a study of identical twins. Carrying unique molecular identifiers, the cDNA also gained a universal primer site through template switching. A single record per CDR3 protein comes from TCRdb applying MiXCR to the 5' RACE reads. The data hold 300,000 to 400,000 distinct CDR3 sequences, with roughly an eighth observed a single time. Germline CDR1 is DFQATT and CDR2 is SNEGSKA (reference sequence). V was pared by 0 bases and J by 6 bases, with 6 bases of the junction left unmatched. The CDR3 totals 15 residues. These data also formed part of another study, on yellow fever vaccine responses in identical twins.

The chain links TRBV20-1 to TRBJ2-1, with TRBD2 matching 9 bases. Sequenced: CD8+ T cells sorted from blood. This clonotype was obtained from a woman aged 18-29 years in good health. The CDR3 is CSARDLAGSTNEQFF. In nucleotides, the CDR3 is TGCAGTGCTAGAGATCTAGCGGGATCTACCAATGAGCAGTTCTTC.